The 27 T cell receptor beta chains listed next were all sequenced from one sample in a study of T cell repertoires in cytomegalovirus infection (dated 2019 in TCRdb). The listed sequencing device is Illumina HiSeq 1500. TCRdb passed the public sequencing reads through fastp at Q25 and MiXCR, retaining productive beta sequences. Every CDR3 protein is listed once, alongside the most common genes and DNA of its rows. Present in this sample are about 360,000 distinct CDR3 sequences, roughly 20% of which were seen just once. Clones ranked in the top ten supply under 9% of the sample. Sequenced: PBMCs. Receptors were obtained from a human donor in good health (CMV status not recorded). Some clones in this sample may be carry-over from other donors' samples.

This clonotype occurred a few times. This chain connects TRBV6-2 or TRBV6-3 to TRBJ2-3; D not resolved. In germline, CDR1 is MNHEY, CDR2 SVGEGT. The CDR3 extends over 13 amino acids. With 2 bases removed from V and 2 bases from J, the gap between germline ends came to 5 bases. CDR3: CASSYRPTDTQYF. CDR3 DNA sequence: TGTGCCAGCAGTTACCGACCCACAGATACGCAGTATTTT.

This chain uses TRBV30 with TRBJ2-1; maybe TRBD2 (6 bases). The V and J ends lost 3 bases and 0 bases respectively, with 12 bases between them. The CDR3 runs 15 residues. In germline, CDR1 is GTSNPN, CDR2 SVGIG (reference sequence). CDR3: CAWSSTSYSYNEQFF. Written as DNA, the CDR3 is TGTGCCTGGAGCTCTACTAGCTACTCCTACAATGAGCAGTTCTTC.

The sample holds a few counts of this clonotype. V is TRBV28 and J is TRBJ1-6; 7 nucleotides match TRBD1. CDR1 is MDHEN, CDR2 SYDVKM, per germline. V shed 4 bases, J shed 7 bases, and the junction held 10 bases outside the gene matches. The CDR3 sequence is 16 residues long. CDR3 sequence (DNA): TGTGCCAGCAGTTACGACCGGGACAGCCGGAATTCACCCCTCCACTTT. This gives the protein CASSYDRDSRNSPLHF.

This clonotype was picked up one time. The gene calls are TRBV6-2 or TRBV6-3 and TRBJ2-1; 8 nucleotides match TRBD2. The CDR3 sequence is 13 residues long. Germline loops: CDR1 MNHEY, CDR2 SVGEGT. V was pared by 6 bases and J by 8 bases, with 6 bases of the junction left unmatched. DNA for the CDR3: TGTGCCAGCAGAGCTAGCGGGCACTATGAGCAGTTCTTC. Translated: CASRASGHYEQFF.

The chain uses TRBV7-6 and TRBJ2-3, with D possibly TRBD2 on 5 matching bases. This CDR3 is 17 amino acids long. The germline CDR1 and CDR2 sequences are SGHVS and FNYEAQ. The germline V and J ends were trimmed by 1 base and 2 bases, with 16 bases remaining between them. The CDR3 loop is CASSLDVGVSPTDTQYF. The CDR3 nucleotides are TGTGCCAGCAGCTTAGACGTGGGAGTTTCGCCCACAGATACGCAGTATTTT.

At least ten counts were recorded for this clonotype. The gene calls are TRBV7-2 and TRBJ2-4; no firm D call. V dropped 1 base and J dropped 2 bases, with 9 bases sitting between them. This CDR3 is 15 amino acids long. Germline assignment: CDR1 SGHTA and CDR2 FQGNSA. CDR3 in amino acids: CASSLVDGPKNIQYF. CDR3 sequence (DNA): TGTGCCAGCAGCTTAGTAGACGGTCCCAAAAACATTCAGTACTTC. Filled out from reference TRBV7-2 and TRBJ2-4, the complete variable domain reads GAGVSQSPSNKVTEKGKDVELRCDPISGHTALYWYRQSLGQGLEFLIYFQGNSAPDKSGLPSDRFSAERTGGSVSTLTIQRTQQEDSAVYLCASSLVDGPKNIQYFGAGTRLSVL.

This clonotype was detected many times. The V gene is TRBV2, the J gene TRBJ2-6; D tentatively fits TRBD1 or TRBD2 (5 bases each). V was shortened by 3 bases and J by 0 bases, with 6 bases between the two germline ends. CDR1 and CDR2 from the germline V gene are SNHLY and FYNNEI. The length of the CDR3 is 15 residues. The CDR3 region is CASSEGVSGANVLTF. CDR3 sequence (DNA): TGTGCCAGCAGTGAGGGGGTCTCTGGGGCCAACGTCCTGACTTTC.

The table lists this clonotype with a count of one. This chain connects TRBV2 to TRBJ1-1; tentative D call: TRBD1 (5 bases). Trimming cost V 3 bases and J 4 bases, with 12 bases left between them. Per germline, CDR1 SNHLY and CDR2 FYNNEI. The CDR3 spans 14 residues. CDR3 sequence (DNA): TGTGCCAGCAGTGAGGGACCCCAGGTCACTGAAGCTTTCTTT. Translating it yields CASSEGPQVTEAFF.

V usage is TRBV11-3 and J usage is TRBJ2-1; 9 nucleotides align to TRBD2. The CDR3 runs 16 residues. The junction had 7 bases not matched to a gene; V was cut back by 5 bases and J by 2 bases. The germline gives CDR1 SGHNT, CDR2 YENEEA. The DNA for the CDR3 is TGTGCCAGCAGCCCCATCGCGGGAGGGCCCTACAATGAGCAGTTCTTC. Protein: CASSPIAGGPYNEQFF. The full variable domain, its missing parts supplied by reference TRBV11-3 and TRBJ2-1, is EAGVVQSPRYKIIEKKQPVAFWCNPISGHNTLYWYLQNLGQGPELLIRYENEEAVDDSQLPKDRFSAERLKGVDSTLKIQPAELGDSAVYLCASSPIAGGPYNEQFFGPGTRLTVL.

There are a few counts of this clonotype. The rearrangement uses TRBV19 and TRBJ2-3, with D possibly matching TRBD2 (6 bases). V gave up 1 base and J gave up 5 bases, with 19 bases separating them. The V gene's germline CDR1 is LNHDA and CDR2 SQIVND (reference sequence). This CDR3 has 17 amino acids. DNA for the CDR3: TGTGCCAGTAGTATAGGAGGGAAGGCGGGGCGAGGAGATACGCAGTATTTT. This codes for CASSIGGKAGRGDTQYF.

At least ten counts were recorded for this clonotype. V and J are TRBV19 and TRBJ1-5, with D uncertain. The CDR3 runs to 12 residues. V dropped 9 bases and J dropped 8 bases, with 14 bases sitting between them. From germline, CDR1 is LNHDA and CDR2 SQIVND (reference sequence). The CDR3 DNA follows: TGTGCCAGCTCTCGTGAGCTAGAGCCCCAGCATTTT. Its translation is CASSRELEPQHF.

V and J are TRBV6-5 and TRBJ2-7; 11 nucleotides line up with TRBD2. There are 17 residues in the CDR3. The V gene end was trimmed by 6 bases and the J gene end by 2 bases; junction bases not matched to a gene: 12. The germline V gene encodes CDR1 MNHEY and CDR2 SVGAGI. The CDR3, as DNA: TGTGCCAGCAGACCAAGCTTCGGGACTAGCGGTACCTACGAGCAGTACTTC. This sequence encodes CASRPSFGTSGTYEQYF.

V usage is TRBV15 and J usage is TRBJ2-3, with D uncertain. The germline gives CDR1 LNHNV, CDR2 YYDKDF (reference sequence). With 5 bases removed from V and 0 bases from J, the gap between germline ends came to 18 bases. The CDR3 loop spans 17 amino acids. DNA of the CDR3: TGTGCCACCAGCGGACCTCAAAGGCAGCCAAGCACAGATACGCAGTATTTT. It is translated as CATSGPQRQPSTDTQYF.

The chain carries TRBV13 and TRBJ2-7; D possibly matches TRBD1 or TRBD2 (5 bases each). Germline loops: CDR1 PRHDT, CDR2 FYEKMQ (reference sequence). The CDR3 has 14 amino acids. Trimming removed 5 bases from V and 2 bases from J, with 13 bases in between. This chain's CDR3 is CASSPSWGPYEQYF. The DNA for the CDR3 is TGTGCCAGCAGCCCTAGCTGGGGACCCTACGAGCAGTACTTC.

This clonotype was counted between two and nine times. The chain couples TRBV2 to TRBJ1-5; D not resolved. Germline values: CDR1 SNHLY, CDR2 FYNNEI. V was cut by 5 bases and J by 9 bases, with 11 bases left in between. The CDR3 runs to 12 residues. The CDR3, as DNA: TGTGCCAGCAGTCTGAGGGTCTGGCCCCAGCATTTT. Its protein is CASSLRVWPQHF.

This clonotype was counted many times. The rearrangement links TRBV5-5 to TRBJ1-3; D unresolved. CDR3 size: 14 residues. V was cut by 0 bases and J by 2 bases, with 6 bases left in between. The germline gives CDR1 SGHKS, CDR2 YYEKEE (reference sequence). CDR3 coding DNA: TGTGCCAGCAGCTTGGTACCGGCTGGAAACACCATATATTTT. Translation: CASSLVPAGNTIYF.

This clonotype has more than one count but fewer than ten. The chain recombines TRBV23-1 with TRBJ2-5, with D possibly matching TRBD2 (5 bases). TRBV23-1 is noted as an ORF with a role that remains uncertain. Trimming shortened V by 2 bases and J by 10 bases, and 23 bases separated the two germline ends. This CDR3 contains 16 residues. For the CDR3, the DNA is TGCGCCAGCAGTCAAGTCGGCGTAGTCAAAACTAGGTACCAGTACTTC. This gives the protein CASSQVGVVKTRYQYF.

V is TRBV20-1 and J is TRBJ1-5; possibly TRBD1 for D (5 bases). V was trimmed by 3 bases and J by 2 bases, leaving 11 bases between them. The CDR3 is made up of 14 amino acids. Germline V gene sequence: CDR1 DFQATT, CDR2 SNEGSKA (reference sequence). CDR3 sequence reads: CSARGGGGNQPQHF. In nucleotides, the CDR3 is TGCAGTGCTAGGGGGGGGGGAGGCAATCAGCCCCAGCATTTT.

This sequence joins TRBV7-2 and TRBJ1-2, with TRBD1 matching over 7 bases. CDR1 is SGHTA and CDR2 is FQGNSA in the germline V gene. The V gene end was trimmed by 5 bases and the J gene end by 7 bases; junction bases not matched to a gene: 7. The CDR3 is 13 amino acids. The CDR3 DNA reads as TGTGCCAGCAGCCCGCGACAGGGTGGTGGCTACACCTTC. Amino acids: CASSPRQGGGYTF.

The chain recombines TRBV12-5 with TRBJ1-1; D gene uncertain. The V gene's germline CDR1 is LGHNT and CDR2 FRNRAP. The CDR3 extends over 11 amino acids. V was shortened by 6 bases and J by 7 bases, with 9 bases between the two germline ends. The CDR3 sequence is CASGLYIEAFF. DNA of the CDR3: TGTGCTAGTGGACTATACATTGAAGCTTTCTTT.

This clonotype was seen only a few times. V gene TRBV7-2 combines with J gene TRBJ2-5; weak D call: TRBD2 (6 bases). In germline, CDR1 is SGHTA, CDR2 FQGNSA. CDR3 length: 16 residues. The V gene lost 1 base and the J gene lost 5 bases, with 17 bases spanning the gap. The CDR3 reads CASSLEVTRAGETQYF. The CDR3 bases are TGTGCCAGCAGCTTAGAAGTGACTAGAGCTGGGGAGACCCAGTACTTC.

The chain is built from TRBV20-1 and TRBJ2-3, with D perhaps given as TRBD1 or TRBD2 (5 bases each). The V gene's germline CDR1 is DFQATT and CDR2 SNEGSKA (reference sequence). This CDR3 is 13 amino acids long. V lost 7 bases to trimming and J lost 0 bases, with 11 bases between them. In nucleotides, the CDR3 is TGCAGTGTTAGGGGAGAAAGCACAGATACGCAGTATTTT. Amino acids: CSVRGESTDTQYF.

This clonotype was counted at least ten times. This rearrangement joins TRBV7-2 to TRBJ2-7; D possibly corresponds to TRBD2 (6 bases). This CDR3 is 14 amino acids long. CDR1 and CDR2 from the germline V gene are SGHTA and FQGNSA. Trimming left V 3 bases short and J 2 bases short, with 11 bases between. The CDR3 loop is CASSFRDSAYEQYF. CDR3 coding DNA: TGTGCCAGCAGCTTCCGGGACTCCGCCTACGAGCAGTACTTC.

The DNA of the CDR3 is TGTGCCAGCAGCCCCGTCGTGGCGAGTGGGATCGAGACCCAGTACTTC. Translating it yields CASSPVVASGIETQYF. The rearrangement uses TRBV4-2 and TRBJ2-5; D is uncertain. The V gene's germline CDR1 is LGHNA and CDR2 YNFKEQ. CDR3 length: 16 amino acids. Trimming removed 4 bases from V and 5 bases from J, with 20 bases in between.

This clonotype showed up many times. V and J are TRBV7-2 and TRBJ2-5; TRBD2 matches at 11 bases. Per germline, CDR1 SGHTA and CDR2 FQGNSA. V was pared by 5 bases and J by 5 bases, with 10 bases of the junction left unmatched. The CDR3 covers 16 residues. In DNA, the CDR3 is TGTGCCAGCAGCCTTTCCATAGCGGGAGGGGAGGAGACCCAGTACTTC. Its translation: CASSLSIAGGEETQYF.

The rearrangement links TRBV10-3 to TRBJ1-3, with D possibly matching TRBD1 (5 bases). The germline V gene has CDR1 ENHRY and CDR2 SYGVKD. This CDR3 comprises 14 residues. V lost 1 base and J lost 7, with 11 bases in between. The CDR3 nucleotides read TGTGCCATCAGTGAGTTATCCCGGGACAACACCATATATTTT. Protein sequence: CAISELSRDNTIYF.

The chain carries TRBV12-3 or TRBV12-4 and TRBJ1-1; TRBD1 is a possible D gene (5 bases). This CDR3 has 14 residues. V was cut by 6 bases and J by 0 bases, with 11 bases left in between. Written as DNA, the CDR3 is TGTGCCAGCAGACACGCAGGGCTGAACACTGAAGCTTTCTTT. Residues: CASRHAGLNTEAFF.